Listed here is a single T cell receptor beta chain. Checkpoint therapy with ipilimumab 1 mg/kg began 14 to 28 days after transplant. Patients got 3 mg/kg IV nivolumab weeks 1, 4, 7, 10, then biweekly through week 26. V trimming: 5 bases; J trimming: 2 bases; junction bases outside the gene matches: 1. The CDR3 runs 14 residues. In germline, CDR1 is MNHEY, CDR2 SVGAGI. The sample belongs to a study of ipilimumab plus nivolumab after autologous stem cell transplantation. Turning to the study itself: Median doses per patient: roughly 5 ipilimumab, roughly 8 nivolumab. Both relapsed and primary refractory DLBCL were included.

The data were produced by immunoSEQ multiplex PCR, yet TCRdb's version contains in-frame clones alone and is incomplete. The sample has 15,000 or so clones; 70% to 90% are singletons. J is TRBJ2-7 and V is TRBV6-5; 12 nucleotides match TRBD2. This receptor was identified in a male donor with diffuse large B-cell lymphoma. Source: PBMCs, taken in a trial of ipilimumab plus nivolumab as post-transplant consolidation. The CDR3 loop is CASSLAGGPYEQYF. The CDR3, as DNA: TGTGCCAGCAGTCTAGCGGGGGGGCCCTACGAGCAGTACTTC.